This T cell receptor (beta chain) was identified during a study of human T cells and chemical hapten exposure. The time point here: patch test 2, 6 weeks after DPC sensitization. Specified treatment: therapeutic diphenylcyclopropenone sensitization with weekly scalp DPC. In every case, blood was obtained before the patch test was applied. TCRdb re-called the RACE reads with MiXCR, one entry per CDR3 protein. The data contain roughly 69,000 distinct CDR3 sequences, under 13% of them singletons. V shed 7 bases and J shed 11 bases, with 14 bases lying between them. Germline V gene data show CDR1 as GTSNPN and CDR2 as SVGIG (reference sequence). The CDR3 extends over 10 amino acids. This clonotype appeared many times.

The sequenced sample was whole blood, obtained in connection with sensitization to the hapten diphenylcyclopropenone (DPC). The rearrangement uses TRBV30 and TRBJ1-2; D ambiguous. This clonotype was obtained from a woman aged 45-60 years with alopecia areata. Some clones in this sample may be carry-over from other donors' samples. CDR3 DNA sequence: TGTGCCTCCGGGCCACCAGGTTACACCTTC. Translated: CASGPPGYTF. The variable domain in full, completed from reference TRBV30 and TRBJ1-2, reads SQTIHQWPATLVQPVGSPLSLECTVEGTSNPNLYWYRQAAGRGLQLLFYSVGIGQISSEVPQNLSASRPQDRQFILSSKKLLLSDSGFYLCASGPPGYTFGSGTRLTVV.